This passage covers 5 T cell receptor beta chains from one sample sequenced in a study of identical twins. TCRdb independently ran MiXCR on the 5' RACE reads; one entry per CDR3 protein. The sample lists 600,000 to 800,000 distinct CDR3 sequences; around 20% were seen once. In addition, the sample was reused for a study of T cells expressing NK-cell markers.

Sequenced material: PBMCs. These receptors all stem from a woman between 18 and 29 years old in good health.

This chain uses TRBV12-3 or TRBV12-4 with TRBJ2-1, with D possibly TRBD2 on 5 matching bases. This CDR3 contains 16 residues. V lost 3 bases and J 4 bases, leaving 16 bases between the germline ends. The CDR3 sequence: CASSFSAGLVYNEQFF. The CDR3 coding sequence is TGTGCCAGCAGTTTTTCGGCGGGCCTAGTATACAATGAGCAGTTCTTC.

This clonotype occurred a few times. The rearrangement links TRBV5-1 to TRBJ1-1, with a possible D match to TRBD1 (6 bases). Trimming took 1 base from V and 3 from J, leaving 10 bases between them. CDR1 and CDR2 from the germline V gene are SGHRS and YFSETQ. This CDR3 contains 14 residues. This chain's CDR3 is CASSLRAGDTEAFF. CDR3 in DNA: TGCGCCAGCAGCTTGCGGGCAGGGGACACTGAAGCTTTCTTT. Using reference TRBV5-1 and TRBJ1-1 for the parts outside the CDR3, the full variable domain is KAGVTQTPRYLIKTRGQQVTLSCSPISGHRSVSWYQQTPGQGLQFLFEYFSETQRNKGNFPGRFSGRQFSNSRSEMNVSTLELGDSALYLCASSLRAGDTEAFFGQGTRLTVV.

This sequence joins TRBV12-3 or TRBV12-4 and TRBJ1-4; 7 bases line up with TRBD1. Germline trimming cut 5 bases from V and 5 bases from J; bases unmatched to any gene: 8. The CDR3 contains 15 residues. The CDR3 DNA follows: TGTGCCAGCAGTACTACGGGACAGAAAAATGAAAAACTGTTTTTT. Translating gives CASSTTGQKNEKLFF.

This clonotype was picked up many times. This sequence joins TRBV29-1 and TRBJ1-5, with D perhaps matching TRBD1 (6 bases). The germline CDR1 and CDR2 sequences are SQVTM and ANQGSEA. Trimming removed 4 bases from V and 5 bases from J, with 15 bases in between. This CDR3 is 14 amino acids long. CDR3 in amino acids: CSVGLEGGYQPQHF. CDR3 DNA sequence: TGCAGCGTTGGGCTGGAGGGGGGATATCAGCCCCAGCATTTT.

This clonotype was seen many times. V and J are TRBV20-1 and TRBJ2-7, with a possible D match to TRBD1 (5 bases). From germline, CDR1 is DFQATT and CDR2 SNEGSKA (reference sequence). V dropped 0 bases and J dropped 0 bases, with 21 bases sitting between them. This CDR3 comprises 18 residues. The CDR3 nucleotides read TGCAGTGCTAGAGATTTTTCCCTAAGTCAGGGCAGCTCCTACGAGCAGTACTTC. Translated: CSARDFSLSQGSSYEQYF.